Listed below are T cell receptor beta chains from one sample, sequenced in a study of cytomegalovirus exposure and HLA in healthy donors. Sequenced by immunoSEQ multiplex PCR; TCRdb stores in-frame clones only, minus some. The sample yields 150,000 to 200,000 clones, about four fifths seen once. The sample comprised PBMCs. These receptors were taken from a man aged 18 to 30 in good health and CMV-seronegative. CDR3s include the opening cysteine and the closing phenylalanine or tryptophan.

cdr3_length v_call cdr3_aa
20 TRBV10-3 CAISGTGESAGGRGLDTQYF
15 TRBV5-1 CASSPRDRVDYGYTF
16 TRBV19 CASSIGGGQGAETQYF
14 TRBV6-4 CASQTGTNTGELFF
14 TRBV7-9 CASSLQGAIEKLFF
14 TRBV13 CASSSLQGAYGYTF
14 TRBV13 CASSLLGSADEQYF
17 TRBV18 CASSPNEVQGASNEQFF
15 TRBV25-1 CASSGDGTGEKTQYF
20 TRBV4-3 CASSQDSEVVLTVNAGELFF
16 TRBV6-1 CASSEAQGSGNQPQHF
15 TRBV7-2 CASSLGRTTMGTQYF
16 TRBV5-4 CASSLGWGTGAYEQYF
12 TRBV28 CAISQGTPEAFF
13 TRBV28 CASSFRQVYEQYF
14 TRBV6-1 CASSEDEGRDTQYF
13 TRBV9 CASSEGARTGAFF
13 TRBV18 CASSRGQNTEAFF
14 TRBV7-9 CSSSPMGGYNEQFF
17 TRBV5-4 CASSLARGSGGTDTQYF
14 TRBV19 CASSTQYSNQPQHF
15 TRBV19 CASSIGQGSYNEQFF
15 TRBV27 CASSPATATSETQYF
15 TRBV27 CASSPTGTGNSPLHF
14 TRBV7-2 CASSLTGGTGELFF
15 TRBV4-3 CASSQVFQAGTEAFF
15 TRBV29-1 CSVTRSWERDNEQFF
18 TRBV9 CASSVRDPREGAYNEQFF
16 TRBV10-3 CAISEGGGGSYNEQFF
14 TRBV27 CASSRTGYAGTIYF
15 TRBV2 CASNQETGRNQPQHF
13 TRBV7-2 CASSKQGRPEAFF
17 TRBV19 CAKKVPPGQPSYNEQFF